This T cell receptor (beta chain) is drawn from a study of vaccination and CD4 T cells after COVID-19. The trim removed 6 bases at V and 4 bases at J, leaving 15 bases unmatched. Germline V gives CDR1 ENHRY, CDR2 SYGVKD. This CDR3 is 17 amino acids long. An Oncomine TCR Beta short-read assay was used to sequence the DNA from cultured CD4+ T cells. Using its own MiXCR run on the PCR reads, TCRdb lists one record per CDR3 protein. The table has about 26,000 distinct CDR3 sequences, roughly 64% seen once. Treatment indicated: roughly nine-day PBMC culture with coronavirus spike peptide pools or control peptides (ViraFEST assay). ViraFEST stimulated the growth of antigen-specific T cells using peptide pools and subsequently profiled their TCRs by sequencing. As to this clonotype: Antigen unknown.

The sequence derives from a human donor who had recovered from COVID-19. V gene TRBV10-3 combines with J gene TRBJ1-2; 9 bases are shared with TRBD1. The source material was CD4+ T cells from blood, cultured in vitro. CDR3 loop: CAIRKLGQGKSGYGYTF. The CDR3 DNA reads TGTGCCATCAGGAAACTGGGACAGGGTAAGAGCGGCTATGGCTACACCTTC.